This entry lists 7 T cell receptor beta chains sequenced from one sample in a study of beta chain features in type 1 diabetes. Expressed TCRB transcripts got sequenced, as all isolated RNA was reverse transcribed. Profiled with immunoSEQ multiplex PCR; TCRdb holds only in-frame clones, not every one. The top ten clones hold 5.5% to 7.5% of a sample with around 300,000 clones, 12% to 15% of them seen once. The sequencing input was central memory CD4+ T cells from blood. These receptor sequences come from a young man in good health.

The chain joins TRBV6-1 to TRBJ1-6, with TRBD1 matching over 9 bases. Germline V gives CDR1 MNHNS, CDR2 SASEGT. The V gene end was trimmed by 8 bases and the J gene end by 8 bases; junction bases not matched to a gene: 4. This CDR3 region has 13 residues. The CDR3 DNA reads TGTGCCAGCCGGGACAGGGAAGATTCACCCCTCCACTTT. It encodes CASRDREDSPLHF.

The chain employs TRBV7-3 and TRBJ2-5, with a tentative D call TRBD2 (5 bases). The ends were cut back, 5 bases at V and 7 bases at J, with 8 bases in the middle. Germline V gene data show CDR1 as SGHTA and CDR2 as FQGTGA. The CDR3 spans 11 residues. In DNA form, the CDR3 reads TGTGCCAGCAGCGAACGGGGGACCCAGTACTTC. Its translation: CASSERGTQYF.

This clone was detected only a few times. The rearrangement joins TRBV2 to TRBJ2-3, with 12 bases identical to TRBD2. V shed 10 bases, J shed 1 base, and the junction held 15 bases outside the gene matches. This CDR3 contains 18 residues. CDR1 and CDR2 from the germline V gene are SNHLY and FYNNEI. The CDR3 DNA reads as TGTGCCACCGAGGGGGTGGCTAGCGGGAGGGCCGGCACAGATACGCAGTATTTT. Its translation is CATEGVASGRAGTDTQYF.

This chain connects TRBV7-4 to TRBJ2-3; TRBD2 matches at 8 bases. The CDR3 sequence is 16 residues long. The V gene's germline CDR1 is SGHVT and CDR2 SQSDAQ. With V trimmed by 4 bases and J by 1 base, 7 bases remained unmatched. This chain's CDR3 is CASSSPTSEGTDTQYF. CDR3 coding DNA: TGTGCCAGCAGCTCACCGACTAGCGAGGGCACAGATACGCAGTATTTT.

The chain carries TRBV27 and TRBJ1-5; 10 nucleotides agree with TRBD1. This CDR3 has 15 amino acids. The V and J ends lost 8 bases and 6 bases, in that order; junction bases with no gene match: 10. Germline lookup yields CDR1 MNHEY and CDR2 SMNVEV (reference sequence). The CDR3 loop reads CASGPGGTGVQPQHF. The CDR3 nucleotides read TGTGCCAGCGGACCGGGGGGGACAGGGGTTCAGCCCCAGCATTTT.

The V and J genes are TRBV15 and TRBJ2-4, with a weak D call TRBD2 (7 bases). This CDR3 contains 14 residues. Looked up from germline, CDR1 is LNHNV and CDR2 is YYDKDF (reference sequence). V shed 0 bases and J shed 14 bases, with 17 bases lying between them. CDR3 coding DNA: TGTGCCACCAGCAGAGATAGGTTCGGGGGGCGGGAGTACTTC. Amino acid sequence: CATSRDRFGGREYF.

This clone occurred a few times. The V call is TRBV7-2, the J call TRBJ2-5, with D maybe TRBD2 (5 bases). Trimming left V 5 bases short and J 10 bases short, with 11 bases between. CDR1 SGHTA and CDR2 FQGNSA come from the germline V gene. CDR3 length: 11 amino acids. The CDR3 loop is CASSHSRDQYF. The DNA for the CDR3 is TGTGCCAGCAGCCACAGCCGGGACCAGTACTTC. Based on the CDR3 plus reference TRBV7-2 and TRBJ2-5, the full variable domain is GAGVSQSPSNKVTEKGKDVELRCDPISGHTALYWYRQSLGQGLEFLIYFQGNSAPDKSGLPSDRFSAERTGGSVSTLTIQRTQQEDSAVYLCASSHSRDQYFGPGTRLLVL.